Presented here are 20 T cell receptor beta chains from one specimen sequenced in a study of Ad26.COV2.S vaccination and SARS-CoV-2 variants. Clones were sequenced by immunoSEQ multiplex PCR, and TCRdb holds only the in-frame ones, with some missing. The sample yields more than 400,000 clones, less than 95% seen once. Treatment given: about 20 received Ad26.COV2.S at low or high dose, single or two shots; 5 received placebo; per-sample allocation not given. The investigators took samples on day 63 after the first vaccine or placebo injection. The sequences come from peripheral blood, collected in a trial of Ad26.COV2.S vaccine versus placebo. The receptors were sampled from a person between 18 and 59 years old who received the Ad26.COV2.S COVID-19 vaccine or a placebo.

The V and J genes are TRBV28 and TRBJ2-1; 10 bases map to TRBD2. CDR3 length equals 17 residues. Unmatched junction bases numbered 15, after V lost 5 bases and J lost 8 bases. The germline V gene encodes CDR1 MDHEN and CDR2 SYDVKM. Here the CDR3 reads CASSPIVSASGSYEQFF. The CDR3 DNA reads TGTGCCAGCAGTCCAATCGTATCAGCTAGCGGGAGCTATGAGCAGTTCTTC.

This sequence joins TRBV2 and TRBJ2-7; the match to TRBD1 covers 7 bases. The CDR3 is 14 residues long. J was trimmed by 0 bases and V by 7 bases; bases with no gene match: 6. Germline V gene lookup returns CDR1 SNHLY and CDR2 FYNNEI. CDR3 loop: CASISDRDSYEQYF. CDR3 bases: TGTGCCAGCATATCTGACAGGGACTCCTACGAGCAGTACTTC. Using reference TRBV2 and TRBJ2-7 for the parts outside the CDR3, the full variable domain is EPEVTQTPSHQVTQMGQEVILRCVPISNHLYFYWYRQILGQKVEFLVSFYNNEISEKSEIFDDQFSVERPDGSNFTLKIRSTKLEDSAMYFCASISDRDSYEQYFGPGTRLTVT.

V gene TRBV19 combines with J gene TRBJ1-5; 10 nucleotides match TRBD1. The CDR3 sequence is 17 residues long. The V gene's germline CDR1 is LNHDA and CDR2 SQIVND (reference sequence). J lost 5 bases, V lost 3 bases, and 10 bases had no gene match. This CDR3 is CASSMGPGQGNDQPQHF. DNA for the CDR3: TGTGCCAGTAGTATGGGCCCGGGACAGGGGAATGATCAGCCCCAGCATTTT. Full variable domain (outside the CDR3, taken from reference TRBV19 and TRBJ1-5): DGGITQSPKYLFRKEGQNVTLSCEQNLNHDAMYWYRQDPGQGLRLIYYSQIVNDFQKGDIAEGYSVSREKKESFPLTVTSAQKNPTAFYLCASSMGPGQGNDQPQHFGDGTRLSIL.

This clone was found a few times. Here the CDR3 reads CASSLGSPSSYNSPLHF. CDR3 DNA: TGCGCCAGCAGCCTGGGCAGTCCGAGCTCCTATAATTCACCCCTCCACTTT. The rearrangement links TRBV5-1 to TRBJ1-6; no reliable D call. V was trimmed by 4 bases and J by 0 bases, leaving 14 bases between them. The CDR3 runs 17 residues. Germline assignment: CDR1 SGHRS and CDR2 YFSETQ. The full variable domain, with the rest looked up from reference TRBV5-1 and TRBJ1-6, is KAGVTQTPRYLIKTRGQQVTLSCSPISGHRSVSWYQQTPGQGLQFLFEYFSETQRNKGNFPGRFSGRQFSNSRSEMNVSTLELGDSALYLCASSLGSPSSYNSPLHFGNGTRLTVT.

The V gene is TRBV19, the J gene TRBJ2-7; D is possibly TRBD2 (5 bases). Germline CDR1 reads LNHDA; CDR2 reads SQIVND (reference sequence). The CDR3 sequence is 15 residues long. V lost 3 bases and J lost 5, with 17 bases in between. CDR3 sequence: CASSIPGRVVHEQYF. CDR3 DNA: TGTGCCAGTAGTATTCCGGGGAGAGTCGTCCACGAGCAGTACTTC. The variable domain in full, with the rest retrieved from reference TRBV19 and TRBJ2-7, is DGGITQSPKYLFRKEGQNVTLSCEQNLNHDAMYWYRQDPGQGLRLIYYSQIVNDFQKGDIAEGYSVSREKKESFPLTVTSAQKNPTAFYLCASSIPGRVVHEQYFGPGTRLTVT.

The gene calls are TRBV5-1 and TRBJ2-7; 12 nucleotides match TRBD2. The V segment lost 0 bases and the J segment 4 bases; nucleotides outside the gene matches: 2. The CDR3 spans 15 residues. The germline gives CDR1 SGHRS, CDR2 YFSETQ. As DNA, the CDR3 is TGCGCCAGCAGCTTGGGGACTAGCGGGGAGTACGAGCAGTACTTC. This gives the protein CASSLGTSGEYEQYF.

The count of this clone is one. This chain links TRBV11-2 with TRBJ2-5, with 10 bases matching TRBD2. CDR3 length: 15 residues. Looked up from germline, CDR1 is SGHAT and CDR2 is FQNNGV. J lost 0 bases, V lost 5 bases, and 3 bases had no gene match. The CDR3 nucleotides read TGTGCCAGCAGCCTCAGCGGGAGGGACCAAGAGACCCAGTACTTC. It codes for CASSLSGRDQETQYF.

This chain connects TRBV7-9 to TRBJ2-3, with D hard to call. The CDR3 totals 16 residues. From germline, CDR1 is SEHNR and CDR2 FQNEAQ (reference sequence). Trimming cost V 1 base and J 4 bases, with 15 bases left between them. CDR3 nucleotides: TGTGCCAGCAGCTTAGTTACGGGCAGGCTCGCAGATACGCAGTATTTT. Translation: CASSLVTGRLADTQYF.

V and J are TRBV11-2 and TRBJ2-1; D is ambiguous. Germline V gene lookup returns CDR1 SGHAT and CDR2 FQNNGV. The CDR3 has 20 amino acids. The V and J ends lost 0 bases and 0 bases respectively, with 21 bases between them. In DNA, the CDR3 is TGTGCCAGCAGCTTAGACTCCACCGATGGGTACGAAAGCTCCTACAATGAGCAGTTCTTC. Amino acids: CASSLDSTDGYESSYNEQFF.

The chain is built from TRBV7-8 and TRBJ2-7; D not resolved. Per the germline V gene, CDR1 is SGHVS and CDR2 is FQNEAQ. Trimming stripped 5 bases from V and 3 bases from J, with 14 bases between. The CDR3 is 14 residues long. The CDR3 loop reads CASSPFRSGYEQYF. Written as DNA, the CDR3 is TGTGCCAGCAGCCCGTTTCGTTCGGGCTACGAGCAGTACTTC.

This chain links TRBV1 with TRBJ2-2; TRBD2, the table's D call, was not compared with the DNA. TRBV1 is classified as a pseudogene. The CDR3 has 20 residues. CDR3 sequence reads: CTSSQDAQRDLSDNTGELFF. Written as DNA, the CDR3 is TGCACCAGCAGCCAAGATGCCCAGCGGGATCTTTCTGACAACACCGGGGAGCTGTTTTTT.

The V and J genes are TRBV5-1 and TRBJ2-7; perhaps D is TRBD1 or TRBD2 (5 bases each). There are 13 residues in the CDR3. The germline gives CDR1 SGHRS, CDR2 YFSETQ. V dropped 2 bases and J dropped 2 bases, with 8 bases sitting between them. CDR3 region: CASSLRDPYEQYF. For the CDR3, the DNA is TGCGCCAGCAGCTTACGGGACCCCTACGAGCAGTACTTC.

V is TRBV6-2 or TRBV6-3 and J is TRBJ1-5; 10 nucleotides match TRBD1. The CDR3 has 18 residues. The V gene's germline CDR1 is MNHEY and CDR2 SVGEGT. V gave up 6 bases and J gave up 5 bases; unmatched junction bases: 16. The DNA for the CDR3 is TGTGCCAGCAGCGACACCGGGACAGGGGCCAATCGATATCAGCCCCAGCATTTT. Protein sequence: CASSDTGTGANRYQPQHF.

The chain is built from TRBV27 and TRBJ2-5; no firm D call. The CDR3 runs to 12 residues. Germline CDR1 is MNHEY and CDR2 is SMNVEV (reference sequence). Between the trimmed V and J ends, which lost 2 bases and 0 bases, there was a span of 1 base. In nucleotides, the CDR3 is TGTGCCAGCAGTTTAGACCAAGAGACCCAGTACTTC. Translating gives CASSLDQETQYF.

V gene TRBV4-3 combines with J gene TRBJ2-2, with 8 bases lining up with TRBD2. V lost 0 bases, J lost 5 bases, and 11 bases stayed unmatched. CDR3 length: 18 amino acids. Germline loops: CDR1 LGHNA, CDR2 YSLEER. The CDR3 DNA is TGCGCCAGCAGCCAAGAAAGGTCGAGCGGGAGACGAACCGGGGAGCTGTTTTTT. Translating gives CASSQERSSGRRTGELFF.

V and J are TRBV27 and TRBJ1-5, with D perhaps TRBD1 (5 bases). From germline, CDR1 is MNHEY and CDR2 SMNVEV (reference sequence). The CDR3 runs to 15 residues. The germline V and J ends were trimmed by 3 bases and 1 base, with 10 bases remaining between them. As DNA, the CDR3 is TGTGCCAGCAGTTTCAGGGTGGGAAGCAATCAGCCCCAGCATTTT. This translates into CASSFRVGSNQPQHF.

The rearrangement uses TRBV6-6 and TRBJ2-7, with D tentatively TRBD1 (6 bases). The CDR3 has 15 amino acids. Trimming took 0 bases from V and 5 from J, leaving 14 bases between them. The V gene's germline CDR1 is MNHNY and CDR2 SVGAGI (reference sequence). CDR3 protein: CASSYSQAGVHEQYF. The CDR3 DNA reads TGTGCCAGCAGTTACTCGCAGGCAGGGGTCCACGAGCAGTACTTC.

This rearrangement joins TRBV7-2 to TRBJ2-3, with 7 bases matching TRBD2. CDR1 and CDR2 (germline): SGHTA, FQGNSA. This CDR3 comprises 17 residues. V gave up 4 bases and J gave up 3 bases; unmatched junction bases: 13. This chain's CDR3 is CASSSPSGGGGTDTQYF. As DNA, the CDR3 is TGTGCCAGCAGCTCCCCGAGCGGTGGGGGGGGGACAGATACGCAGTATTTT.

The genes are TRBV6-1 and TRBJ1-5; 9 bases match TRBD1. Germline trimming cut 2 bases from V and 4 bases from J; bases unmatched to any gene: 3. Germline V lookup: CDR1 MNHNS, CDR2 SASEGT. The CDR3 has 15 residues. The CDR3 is CASSETGTGNQPQHF. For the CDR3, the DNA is TGTGCCAGCAGTGAAACCGGGACAGGGAATCAGCCCCAGCATTTT.

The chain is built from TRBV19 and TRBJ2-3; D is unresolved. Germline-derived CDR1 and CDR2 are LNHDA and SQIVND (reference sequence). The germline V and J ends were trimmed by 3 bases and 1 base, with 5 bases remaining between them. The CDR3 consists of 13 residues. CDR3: CASSIRGTDTQYF. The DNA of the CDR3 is TGTGCCAGTAGTATCCGGGGCACAGATACGCAGTATTTT.